Following are 16 T cell receptor beta chains from one sample sequenced in a study of T-cell memory formation after mild COVID-19. TCRdb used MiXCR to reprocess the 5' RACE reads, holding one entry per CDR3 protein. The repertoire holds 200,000 to 250,000 distinct CDR3 sequences, with over 9% as singletons. Sequenced sample: PBMCs or a T cell subset sorted from them (not recorded which). These receptors all come from a man between 18 and 29 years old who had mild COVID-19 (a few samples of this study predate the infection). Cell type and time point are not known.

V usage is TRBV20-1 and J usage is TRBJ2-1; D uncertain. The length of the CDR3 is 11 residues. CDR1 is DFQATT and CDR2 is SNEGSKA in the germline V gene (reference sequence). The V and J ends lost 5 bases and 6 bases respectively, with 8 bases between them. The DNA of the CDR3 is TGCAGTGCTGAGGCCAGCAATGAGCAGTTCTTC. Protein: CSAEASNEQFF.

This chain uses TRBV12-3 or TRBV12-4 with TRBJ2-3; D assignment may be TRBD1 or TRBD2 (6 bases each). This CDR3 is built from 16 residues. Trimming took 5 bases from V and 1 from J, leaving 16 bases between them. The CDR3 DNA follows: TGTGCCAGCAGTATCCTCCGGGGGCCAGGCACAGATACGCAGTATTTT. Its protein product is CASSILRGPGTDTQYF.

This clonotype was counted a few times. The CDR3 loop is CASSFRVWGNSPLHF. In nucleotides, the CDR3 is TGTGCCAGCAGCTTTCGGGTGTGGGGAAATTCACCCCTCCACTTT. The V and J genes are TRBV7-2 and TRBJ1-6; D is undetermined. Germline assignment: CDR1 SGHTA and CDR2 FQGNSA. The CDR3 sequence is 15 residues long. Trimming shortened V by 3 bases and J by 7 bases, and 13 bases separated the two germline ends.

J is TRBJ2-2 and V is TRBV7-3; D may be TRBD2 (6 bases). Trimming cost V 8 bases and J 7 bases, with 11 bases left between them. The CDR3 consists of 12 residues. Germline V gene data show CDR1 as SGHTA and CDR2 as FQGTGA. The CDR3, as DNA: TGTGCCAGCCGAGGAGGGTTCGGGGAGCTGTTTTTT. This gives the protein CASRGGFGELFF.

The gene calls are TRBV7-2 and TRBJ2-5; no firm D call. Germline loops: CDR1 SGHTA, CDR2 FQGNSA. The CDR3 is made up of 13 amino acids. Trimming took off 3 bases at V and 2 bases at J, with 7 bases between the two ends. The CDR3 DNA is TGTGCCAGCAGCTTCGCCCTTCAAGAGACCCAGTACTTC. It is translated as CASSFALQETQYF.

This clonotype was detected many times. The gene calls are TRBV6-5 and TRBJ1-5; no definite D call. The CDR3 is made up of 14 amino acids. Germline V gene sequence: CDR1 MNHEY, CDR2 SVGAGI. V gave up 2 bases and J gave up 3 bases, with 8 bases separating them. The CDR3 sequence is CASSYRRANQPQHF. The CDR3 DNA reads TGTGCCAGCAGTTACAGGAGGGCCAATCAGCCCCAGCATTTT.

This chain connects TRBV13 to TRBJ1-1, with 7 bases aligning to TRBD1. The CDR3 sequence is 15 residues long. CDR1 is PRHDT, CDR2 FYEKMQ, per germline (reference sequence). J was trimmed by 3 bases and V by 6 bases; bases with no gene match: 10. The CDR3 here is CASRWKGAFDTEAFF. The CDR3 DNA reads as TGTGCCAGCAGATGGAAGGGGGCCTTTGACACTGAAGCTTTCTTT.

The chain is built from TRBV2 and TRBJ2-5; 9 bases align to TRBD2. After removal of 6 bases from V and 5 bases from J, the junction contained 10 bases not matched to a gene. CDR1 is SNHLY and CDR2 is FYNNEI in the germline V gene. The CDR3 spans 15 residues. Written as DNA, the CDR3 is TGTGCCAGCAGGATGGGGACTAGCCCTGGGGAGACCCAGTACTTC. Translated: CASRMGTSPGETQYF. Using reference TRBV2 and TRBJ2-5 for the parts outside the CDR3, the full variable domain is EPEVTQTPSHQVTQMGQEVILRCVPISNHLYFYWYRQILGQKVEFLVSFYNNEISEKSEIFDDQFSVERPDGSNFTLKIRSTKLEDSAMYFCASRMGTSPGETQYFGPGTRLLVL.

In its sample, this clonotype was seen a few times. The chain links TRBV29-1 to TRBJ2-3, with D unclear. The CDR3 has 14 amino acids. Germline CDR1 SQVTM, CDR2 ANQGSEA. V was trimmed by 3 bases and J by 7 bases, leaving 17 bases between them. CDR3 in amino acids: CSVDLGPNDNTQYF. CDR3 sequence (DNA): TGCAGCGTTGATTTGGGCCCGAACGACAATACGCAGTATTTT.

This clonotype was counted only a few times. V gene TRBV7-2 combines with J gene TRBJ2-3; 9 bases agree with TRBD2. The CDR3 is made up of 16 amino acids. The germline CDR1 and CDR2 sequences are SGHTA and FQGNSA. Trimming cost V 1 base and J 5 bases; bases outside gene matches: 7. The CDR3 nucleotides read TGTGCCAGCAGCTTAGTAGGCGGGGGGGCCGGAGATACGCAGTATTTT. Its protein product is CASSLVGGGAGDTQYF.

The chain uses TRBV7-2 and TRBJ1-1; D is unresolved. The CDR3 is 14 amino acids. V was cut by 2 bases and J by 1 base, with 8 bases left in between. The germline V gene encodes CDR1 SGHTA and CDR2 FQGNSA. The CDR3 sequence: CASSLLRGNTEAFF. The DNA for the CDR3 is TGTGCCAGCAGCTTACTGCGGGGGAACACTGAAGCTTTCTTT.

This chain joins TRBV18 and TRBJ2-5; D unclear. CDR1 and CDR2 (germline): KGHSH, LQKENI. Trimming cost V 0 bases and J 2 bases, with 7 bases left between them. The CDR3 loop spans 14 amino acids. The DNA of the CDR3 is TGTGCCAGCTCACCACCGGTGAAGCAAGAGACCCAGTACTTC. This sequence encodes CASSPPVKQETQYF.

The chain uses TRBV7-9 and TRBJ2-2; no clear D. There are 13 residues in the CDR3. Germline V CDR1 and CDR2: SEHNR, FQNEAQ (reference sequence). Trimming shortened V by 6 bases and J by 7 bases, and 12 bases separated the two germline ends. This CDR3 is CASRLALYGELFF. The CDR3 nucleotides read TGTGCCAGCAGGTTGGCCCTGTACGGGGAGCTGTTTTTT.

This clonotype has just a few counts. V and J are TRBV20-1 and TRBJ2-3, with a possible D match to TRBD2 (7 bases). The CDR3 runs to 13 residues. V gave up 6 bases and J gave up 2 bases, with 12 bases separating them. The germline gives CDR1 DFQATT, CDR2 SNEGSKA (reference sequence). The CDR3 coding sequence is TGCAGTGCGGGGGGGCTCTACACAGATACGCAGTATTTT. Its protein product is CSAGGLYTDTQYF.

This clonotype was seen a single time. V and J are TRBV7-2 and TRBJ2-3; D call uncertain. This CDR3 spans 15 amino acids. The germline gives CDR1 SGHTA, CDR2 FQGNSA. V dropped 4 bases and J dropped 0 bases, with 11 bases sitting between them. The CDR3 protein is CASSYPIVSTDTQYF. The DNA for the CDR3 is TGTGCCAGCAGCTACCCCATCGTTAGCACAGATACGCAGTATTTT.

V gene TRBV12-3 or TRBV12-4 combines with J gene TRBJ1-1; no clear D. The length of the CDR3 is 13 residues. Trimming pared 7 bases from V and 0 bases from J, leaving 9 bases between. Here the CDR3 reads CASTWALNTEAFF. The CDR3 DNA reads as TGTGCCAGCACCTGGGCCCTGAACACTGAAGCTTTCTTT.